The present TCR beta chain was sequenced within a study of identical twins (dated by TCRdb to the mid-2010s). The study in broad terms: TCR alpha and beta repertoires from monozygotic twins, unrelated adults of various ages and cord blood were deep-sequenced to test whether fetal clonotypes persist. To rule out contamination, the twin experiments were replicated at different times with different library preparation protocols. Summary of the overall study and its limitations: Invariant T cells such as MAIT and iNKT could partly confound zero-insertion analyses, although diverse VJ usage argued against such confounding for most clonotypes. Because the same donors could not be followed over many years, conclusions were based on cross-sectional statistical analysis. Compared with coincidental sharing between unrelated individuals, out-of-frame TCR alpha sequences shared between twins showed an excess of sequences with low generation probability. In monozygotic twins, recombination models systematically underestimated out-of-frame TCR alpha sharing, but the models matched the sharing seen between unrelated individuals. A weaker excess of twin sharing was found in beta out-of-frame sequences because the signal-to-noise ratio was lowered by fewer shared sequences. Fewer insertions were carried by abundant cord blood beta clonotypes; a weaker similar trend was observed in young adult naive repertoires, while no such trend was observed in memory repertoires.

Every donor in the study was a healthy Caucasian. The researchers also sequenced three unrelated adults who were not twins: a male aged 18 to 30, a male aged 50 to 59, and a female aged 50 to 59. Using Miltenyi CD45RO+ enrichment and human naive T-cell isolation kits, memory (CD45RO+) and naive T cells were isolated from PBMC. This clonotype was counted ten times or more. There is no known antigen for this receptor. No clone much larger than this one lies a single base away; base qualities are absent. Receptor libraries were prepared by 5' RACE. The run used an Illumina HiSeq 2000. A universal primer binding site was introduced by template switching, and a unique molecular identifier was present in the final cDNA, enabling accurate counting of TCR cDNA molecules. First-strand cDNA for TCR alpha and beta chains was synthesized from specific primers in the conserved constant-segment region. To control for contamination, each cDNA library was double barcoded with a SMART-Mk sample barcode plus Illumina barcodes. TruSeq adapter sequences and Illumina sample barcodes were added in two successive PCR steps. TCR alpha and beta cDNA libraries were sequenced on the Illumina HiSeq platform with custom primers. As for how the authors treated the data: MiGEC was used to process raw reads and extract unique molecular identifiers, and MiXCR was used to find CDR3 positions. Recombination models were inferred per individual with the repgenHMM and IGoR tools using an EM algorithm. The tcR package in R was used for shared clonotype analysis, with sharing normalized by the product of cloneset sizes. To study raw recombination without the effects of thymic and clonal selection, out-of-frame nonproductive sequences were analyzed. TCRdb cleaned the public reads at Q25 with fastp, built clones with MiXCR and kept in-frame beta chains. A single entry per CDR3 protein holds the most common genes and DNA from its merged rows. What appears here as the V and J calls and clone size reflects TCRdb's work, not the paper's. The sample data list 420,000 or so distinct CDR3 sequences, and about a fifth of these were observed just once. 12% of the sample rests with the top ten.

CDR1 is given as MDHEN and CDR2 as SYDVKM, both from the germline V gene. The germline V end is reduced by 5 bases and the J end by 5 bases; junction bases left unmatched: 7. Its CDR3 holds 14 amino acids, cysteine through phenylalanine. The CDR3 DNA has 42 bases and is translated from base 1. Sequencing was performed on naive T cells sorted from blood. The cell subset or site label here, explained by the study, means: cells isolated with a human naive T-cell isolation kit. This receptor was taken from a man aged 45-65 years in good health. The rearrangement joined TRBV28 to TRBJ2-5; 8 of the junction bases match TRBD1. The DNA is TGTGCCAGCAGTACCCGACAGGGGAGGGAGACCCAGTACTTC. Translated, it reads CASSTRQGRETQYF. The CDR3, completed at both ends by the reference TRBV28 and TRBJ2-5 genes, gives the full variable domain DVKVTQSSRYLVKRTGEKVFLECVQDMDHENMFWYRQDPGLGLRLIYFSYDVKMKEKGDIPEGYSVSREKKERFSLILESASTNQTSMYLCASSTRQGRETQYFGPGTRLLVL.